What follows are 28 T cell receptor beta chains derived from one specimen sequenced in a study of human T cells and chemical hapten exposure. MiXCR was run by TCRdb on the RACE reads, yielding one entry per CDR3 protein. The top ten hold under 8.5% of the sample, which has fewer than 200,000 distinct CDR3 sequences, 20% to 25% seen once. Time point denoted: patch test 1, 2 weeks after DPC sensitization. Treatment specified: therapeutic diphenylcyclopropenone sensitization with weekly scalp DPC. This sample comprised whole blood, obtained in connection with sensitization to the hapten diphenylcyclopropenone (DPC). The receptors here all came from a woman aged 45 to 65 with alopecia areata. Some clones in this sample may be carry-over from other donors' samples.

The chain employs TRBV7-2 and TRBJ2-5, with D possibly being TRBD2 (5 bases). Germline CDR1 reads SGHTA; CDR2 reads FQGNSA. The CDR3 covers 14 residues. The V end was cut by 5 bases, the J end by 5 bases, with 15 bases between. The CDR3 spells CASSPRLRLETQYF. CDR3 bases: TGTGCCAGCAGCCCTAGACTACGCCTGGAGACCCAGTACTTC.

V usage is TRBV6-5 and J usage is TRBJ2-2; the D gene is possibly TRBD2 (5 bases). Trimming cost V 6 bases and J 4 bases, with 9 bases left between them. Germline V gives CDR1 MNHEY, CDR2 SVGAGI. The CDR3 extends over 13 amino acids. CDR3 sequence: CASRRSGTGELFF. The CDR3 region has the DNA TGTGCCAGCAGACGGAGCGGCACCGGGGAGCTGTTTTTT.

Many counts were recorded for this clonotype. The chain has TRBV11-2 and TRBJ1-1; D possibly corresponds to TRBD1 (5 bases). V was clipped by 8 bases and J by 6 bases, with 10 bases between them. The CDR3 spans 11 residues. In germline, CDR1 is SGHAT, CDR2 FQNNGV. The CDR3 coding sequence is TGTGCCAGCGGATGGGGGGCTGAAGCTTTCTTT. It specifies CASGWGAEAFF.

This clonotype showed up just a few times. The CDR3 sequence is CASSLGGRGGSYEQYF. DNA for the CDR3: TGTGCCAGCAGCTTGGGGGGACGGGGAGGCTCCTACGAGCAGTACTTC. The chain has TRBV27 and TRBJ2-7; possible D gene TRBD2, 6 bases. There are 16 residues in the CDR3. Germline CDR1 and CDR2: MNHEY and SMNVEV (reference sequence). The germline V and J ends were trimmed by 6 bases and 0 bases, with 18 bases remaining between them.

This clonotype was picked up a small number of times. The DNA for the CDR3 is TGTGCCAGCAGCCAAGGTAGTCTAGCAGCAGGAGAGACCCAGTACTTC. Amino acid sequence: CASSQGSLAAGETQYF. V is TRBV3-1 and J is TRBJ2-5, with D possibly matching TRBD2 (5 bases). The germline gives CDR1 LGHDT, CDR2 YNNKEL (reference sequence). V lost 1 base and J lost 4, with 16 bases in between. CDR3 length equals 16 residues.

The V gene is TRBV29-1, the J gene TRBJ2-1, with 8 bases matching TRBD2. With 4 bases clipped from V and 2 bases from J, the junction kept 7 bases outside the gene matches. Germline V gene sequence: CDR1 SQVTM, CDR2 ANQGSEA. The CDR3 is 15 residues long. CDR3 in DNA: TGCAGCGTTGTTGGGGCGGGAGGCACCTACAATGAGCAGTTCTTC. It encodes CSVVGAGGTYNEQFF.

There are a few counts of this clonotype. The chain carries TRBV5-1 and TRBJ2-3; 9 bases are a match to TRBD2. The CDR3 length is 19 residues. V lost 4 bases to trimming and J lost 1 base; unmatched junction nucleotides: 16. Germline V CDR1 and CDR2: SGHRS, YFSETQ. The chain's CDR3 is CASSPGNVAGAGGTDTQYF. CDR3 in DNA: TGCGCCAGCAGCCCGGGGAACGTAGCGGGAGCTGGCGGCACAGATACGCAGTATTTT.

The genes are TRBV12-3 or TRBV12-4 and TRBJ1-1; D is perhaps TRBD1 (6 bases). V dropped 7 bases and J dropped 2 bases, with 23 bases sitting between them. This CDR3 is built from 17 residues. The CDR3 DNA sequence: TGTGCCAGCACTCGAGCGGGGGCCCTCCGGCGTAACACTGAAGCTTTCTTT. Encoded protein: CASTRAGALRRNTEAFF.

This rearrangement joins TRBV7-3 to TRBJ2-2; possibly TRBD1 for D (6 bases). With 3 bases removed from V and 0 bases from J, the gap between germline ends came to 14 bases. Germline values: CDR1 SGHTA, CDR2 FQGTGA. This CDR3 spans 17 amino acids. CDR3 residues: CASSFPRDTANTGELFF. The DNA of the CDR3 is TGTGCCAGCAGCTTCCCCCGGGACACAGCGAACACCGGGGAGCTGTTTTTT.

This clonotype was observed a few times. V and J are TRBV9 and TRBJ2-1; D might be TRBD1 (5 bases). This CDR3 contains 12 residues. Germline V lookup: CDR1 SGDLS, CDR2 YYNGEE. V gave up 2 bases and J gave up 7 bases, with 7 bases separating them. The CDR3 region is CASSVQGNEQFF. CDR3 DNA: TGTGCCAGCAGCGTCCAGGGTAATGAGCAGTTCTTC.

This clonotype has a count of ten or more. The chain uses TRBV6-5 and TRBJ1-5; D unclear. This CDR3 region has 12 residues. V was shortened by 6 bases and J by 4 bases, with 7 bases between the two germline ends. The germline CDR1 and CDR2 sequences are MNHEY and SVGAGI. In nucleotides, the CDR3 is TGTGCCAGCAGGGGAGGTAATCAGCCCCAGCATTTT. This translates into CASRGGNQPQHF.

The chain recombines TRBV20-1 with TRBJ2-7; 7 nucleotides match TRBD1. Unmatched junction bases numbered 2, after V lost 3 bases and J lost 3 bases. Germline V CDR1 and CDR2: DFQATT, SNEGSKA (reference sequence). This CDR3 has 12 residues. Written as DNA, the CDR3 is TGCAGTGCTAGGGGACAGCGCTACGAGCAGTACTTC. This translates into CSARGQRYEQYF.

This chain links TRBV2 with TRBJ2-2, with D maybe TRBD2 (6 bases). The V end was cut by 5 bases, the J end by 7 bases, with 17 bases between. The CDR3 is 15 amino acids. The germline V gene has CDR1 SNHLY and CDR2 FYNNEI. As DNA, the CDR3 is TGTGCCAGCAGTCCCCTGGGCGTGGGAGGCGGGGAGCTGTTTTTT. It yields the protein CASSPLGVGGGELFF.

This sequence joins TRBV2 and TRBJ2-4; D may be TRBD1 (6 bases). CDR3 length equals 13 residues. CDR1 is SNHLY, CDR2 FYNNEI, per germline. The ends were cut back, 4 bases at V and 8 bases at J, with 12 bases in the middle. The CDR3 DNA follows: TGTGCCAGCAGTGGGCCGGGACATGACATTCAGTACTTC. It is translated as CASSGPGHDIQYF.

The chain combines TRBV11-2 with TRBJ2-1; 15 nucleotides align to TRBD2. The CDR3 is made up of 17 amino acids. Trimming cost V 1 base and J 9 bases; bases outside gene matches: 7. Looked up from germline, CDR1 is SGHAT and CDR2 is FQNNGV. The CDR3 DNA is TGTGCCAGCAGCTTAGTACGGACTAGCGGGAGGGCCCGTGAGCAGTTCTTC. Protein product: CASSLVRTSGRAREQFF.

This rearrangement joins TRBV7-3 to TRBJ2-3, with D tentatively TRBD1 (5 bases). Germline loops: CDR1 SGHTA, CDR2 FQGTGA. The CDR3 runs to 13 residues. Trimming cost V 6 bases and J 2 bases, with 9 bases left between them. The CDR3 sequence is CASSWTLTDTQYF. DNA of the CDR3: TGTGCCAGCAGTTGGACACTCACAGATACGCAGTATTTT.

The V call is TRBV3-1, the J call TRBJ1-4; no definite D call. V was clipped by 2 bases and J by 4 bases, with 8 bases between them. The CDR3 is made up of 14 amino acids. The germline V gene encodes CDR1 LGHDT and CDR2 YNNKEL (reference sequence). The CDR3 sequence is CASSQLYGNEKLFF. CDR3 bases: TGTGCCAGCAGCCAACTCTACGGTAATGAAAAACTGTTTTTT.

In this sample, this clonotype turned up a few times. The chain is built from TRBV6-1 and TRBJ2-7; TRBD1 aligns across 7 bases. After removal of 0 bases from V and 2 bases from J, the junction contained 1 base not matched to a gene. The CDR3 sequence is 14 residues long. Germline V gene lookup returns CDR1 MNHNS and CDR2 SASEGT. The CDR3, as DNA: TGTGCCAGCAGTGAAGCAGGGGGCGCCTACGAGCAGTACTTC. It translates to CASSEAGGAYEQYF.

This clonotype was counted a few times. This sequence joins TRBV29-1 and TRBJ2-5; 7 bases fit TRBD1. V lost 6 bases and J lost 1; bases outside the gene matches: 5. From germline, CDR1 is SQVTM and CDR2 ANQGSEA. The CDR3 contains 13 residues. CDR3 amino acids: CSVAGTVQETQYF. The DNA for the CDR3 is TGCAGCGTGGCCGGGACAGTCCAAGAGACCCAGTACTTC. The full variable domain, in which reference TRBV29-1 and TRBJ2-5 provide the parts outside the CDR3, is SAVISQKPSRDICQRGTSLTIQCQVDSQVTMMFWYRQQPGQSLTLIATANQGSEATYESGFVIDKFPISRPNLTFSTLTVSNMSPEDSSIYLCSVAGTVQETQYFGPGTRLLVL.

In regard to this clonotype: The junction departs from germline at one end; a sequencing error may be responsible. V gene TRBV29-1 combines with J gene TRBJ2-7; tentative D call: TRBD2 (5 bases). The CDR3 covers 10 residues. The germline CDR1 and CDR2 sequences are SQVTM and ANQGSEA. CDR3 coding DNA: TGCAGCGCATTCTTAGAGCGGCAATTGTTC. It encodes CSAFLERQLF.

A few counts support this clonotype. This chain links TRBV2 with TRBJ2-7; a possible D gene is TRBD2 (6 bases). Germline values: CDR1 SNHLY, CDR2 FYNNEI. The CDR3 totals 16 residues. The V end was cut by 4 bases, the J end by 6 bases, with 22 bases between. Written as DNA, the CDR3 is TGTGCCAGCAGTGCCGTCAGTGGCCGCCCCGGGGGCGAGCAGTACTTC. Protein: CASSAVSGRPGGEQYF.

This clonotype was seen a handful of times. The V gene is TRBV20-1, the J gene TRBJ2-3; 8 bases match TRBD2. V lost 1 base to trimming and J lost 2 bases; unmatched junction nucleotides: 2. The CDR3 loop spans 14 amino acids. Germline CDR1 is DFQATT and CDR2 is SNEGSKA (reference sequence). This chain's CDR3 is CSARVAGITDTQYF. In nucleotides, the CDR3 is TGCAGTGCTAGAGTAGCGGGGATCACAGATACGCAGTATTTT.

The J gene is TRBJ1-3, the V gene TRBV3-1; unclear D gene. Germline V gene lookup returns CDR1 LGHDT and CDR2 YNNKEL (reference sequence). With 1 base removed from V and 0 bases from J, the gap between germline ends came to 7 bases. The CDR3 spans 15 residues. The DNA for the CDR3 is TGTGCCAGCAGCCAAGGAGGGAGCTCTGGAAACACCATATATTTT. Protein: CASSQGGSSGNTIYF.

CDR3: CASSEWGAGGNQPQHF. The CDR3 region has the DNA TGTGCCAGCAGTGAATGGGGAGCCGGGGGCAATCAGCCCCAGCATTTT. This sequence joins TRBV25-1 and TRBJ1-5; no reliable D call. This CDR3 spans 16 amino acids. Germline CDR1 MGHDK, CDR2 SYGVNS. Trimming pared 1 base from V and 2 bases from J, leaving 12 bases between.

The chain has TRBV5-1 and TRBJ1-1, with 9 bases matching TRBD1. Germline CDR1 is SGHRS and CDR2 is YFSETQ. With 4 bases clipped from V and 4 bases from J, the junction kept 8 bases outside the gene matches. The length of the CDR3 is 15 residues. CDR3 amino acids: CASSRWDRATTEAFF. The CDR3 DNA reads TGCGCCAGCAGCCGTTGGGACAGGGCGACCACTGAAGCTTTCTTT.

This clonotype was observed a few times. CDR3 DNA: TGCAGCGGCGGGCGGCTGAACACTGAAGCTTTCTTT. This encodes CSGGRLNTEAFF. This rearrangement joins TRBV29-1 to TRBJ1-1; no firm D call. Germline V gene lookup returns CDR1 SQVTM and CDR2 ANQGSEA. Between the trimmed V and J ends, which lost 7 bases and 0 bases, there was a span of 9 bases. This CDR3 comprises 12 residues.

This clonotype showed up just once. The chain uses TRBV11-3 and TRBJ2-1; TRBD2 is a possible D gene (5 bases). The CDR3 loop spans 14 amino acids. V was trimmed by 2 bases and J by 3 bases, leaving 8 bases between them. Per the germline V gene, CDR1 is SGHNT and CDR2 is YENEEA. For the CDR3, the DNA is TGTGCCAGCAGCTTACGGGATTACTACAATGAGCAGTTCTTC. Protein product: CASSLRDYYNEQFF.

The V and J genes are TRBV10-3 and TRBJ2-1, with TRBD2 identical over 11 bases. V dropped 8 bases and J dropped 10; count of bases not matched to a gene: 13. The length of the CDR3 is 15 residues. Germline V CDR1 and CDR2: ENHRY, SYGVKD. The CDR3 DNA is TGTGCCATCTCTCCGGTACTAGCGGGAGAATGGGAGCAGTTCTTC. Translating it yields CAISPVLAGEWEQFF.